The 18 T cell receptor beta chains presented below share a single source sample, sequenced in a study of T cell responses to AZD1222 COVID-19 vaccine. Assay used: immunoSEQ multiplex PCR; TCRdb lists only in-frame clones, some missing. The sample carries approximately 140,000 clones, roughly four fifths recorded once. Sequenced here: peripheral blood, sampled on day 0 of MenACWY control vaccination. These receptors were taken from an adult in good health.

The V and J genes are TRBV28 and TRBJ1-6; 11 bases agree with TRBD1. J lost 14 bases, V lost 6 bases, and 15 bases had no gene match. Germline loops: CDR1 MDHEN, CDR2 SYDVKM. The CDR3 covers 16 residues. The CDR3 protein is CASSYITGTGGSALHF. DNA for the CDR3: TGTGCCAGCAGCTATATTACCGGGACAGGGGGGTCGGCCCTCCACTTT. Full variable domain (remainder filled in from reference TRBV28 and TRBJ1-6): DVKVTQSSRYLVKRTGEKVFLECVQDMDHENMFWYRQDPGLGLRLIYFSYDVKMKEKGDIPEGYSVSREKKERFSLILESASTNQTSMYLCASSYITGTGGSALHFGNGTRLTVT.

The chain has TRBV29-1 and TRBJ2-5; D could derive from TRBD1 or TRBD2 (5 bases each). The V gene lost 7 bases and the J gene lost 2 bases, with 17 bases spanning the gap. The CDR3 sequence is 14 residues long. The germline CDR1 and CDR2 sequences are SQVTM and ANQGSEA. In DNA form, the CDR3 reads TGCAGCGCCGGGGCGAGAGGGCGACAAGAGACCCAGTACTTC. This codes for CSAGARGRQETQYF.

This chain connects TRBV7-3 to TRBJ1-2; possibly TRBD1 for D (5 bases). The CDR3 runs to 14 residues. Germline V gene sequence: CDR1 SGHTA, CDR2 FQGTGA. Trimming removed 5 bases from V and 7 bases from J, with 17 bases in between. The CDR3 bases are TGTGCCAGCAGCACTTCGACAGCTTCCAGTGGCTACACCTTC. Translation gives CASSTSTASSGYTF.

V is TRBV5-1 and J is TRBJ1-6, with 9 bases fitting TRBD1. The germline V gene has CDR1 SGHRS and CDR2 YFSETQ. CDR3 length: 19 residues. The trim removed 3 bases at V and 7 bases at J, leaving 17 bases unmatched. The CDR3 reads CASSWRGQGEGFENSPLHF. CDR3 nucleotides: TGCGCCAGCAGCTGGAGGGGACAGGGTGAAGGGTTTGAGAATTCACCCCTCCACTTT.

This chain links TRBV19 with TRBJ1-1; D may be TRBD1 (6 bases). Trimming took off 10 bases at V and 3 bases at J, with 15 bases between the two ends. Germline V CDR1 and CDR2: LNHDA, SQIVND (reference sequence). The CDR3 covers 13 residues. CDR3 residues: CATSGTPYTEAFF. CDR3 DNA: TGTGCCACCTCCGGGACACCTTACACTGAAGCTTTCTTT.

The rearrangement links TRBV27 to TRBJ1-5, with 7 bases matching TRBD1. There are 18 residues in the CDR3. V was pared by 6 bases and J by 0 bases, with 14 bases of the junction left unmatched. Germline CDR1 reads MNHEY; CDR2 reads SMNVEV (reference sequence). CDR3 in DNA: TGTGCCAGCAGACTAGGGGGCGCCTTCGGGAGTAGCAATCAGCCCCAGCATTTT. This translates into CASRLGGAFGSSNQPQHF.

This clone is a singleton in its sample. V and J are TRBV11-2 and TRBJ1-2; 9 bases align to TRBD1. In germline, CDR1 is SGHAT, CDR2 FQNNGV. V dropped 0 bases and J dropped 3; count of bases not matched to a gene: 11. The CDR3 has 18 amino acids. The CDR3 sequence: CASSLEGTGQHFDYGYTF. The DNA of the CDR3 is TGTGCCAGCAGCTTAGAGGGGACAGGGCAGCATTTTGACTATGGCTACACCTTC.

This clone was seen just once. This sequence joins TRBV19 and TRBJ1-3; 7 nucleotides line up with TRBD1. CDR1 LNHDA and CDR2 SQIVND come from the germline V gene (reference sequence). With 5 bases clipped from V and 0 bases from J, the junction kept 16 bases outside the gene matches. This CDR3 region has 19 residues. For the CDR3, the DNA is TGTGCCAGTAGTGCCCACCTGGGACAGTCCTTTTTCTCTGGAAACACCATATATTTT. Translating gives CASSAHLGQSFFSGNTIYF.

The CDR3 spells CASTRGDPTEAFF. As DNA, the CDR3 is TGTGCCAGCACCAGGGGGGACCCCACTGAAGCTTTCTTT. The chain employs TRBV6-6 and TRBJ1-1; 7 positions match TRBD1. After removal of 7 bases from V and 4 bases from J, the junction contained 6 bases not matched to a gene. This CDR3 spans 13 amino acids. Germline CDR1 and CDR2: MNHNY and SVGAGI (reference sequence).

This clone has just one count. V usage is TRBV9 and J usage is TRBJ1-2; 8 bases align to TRBD1. This CDR3 region has 16 residues. Germline V gives CDR1 SGDLS, CDR2 YYNGEE. V was pared by 2 bases and J by 4 bases, with 10 bases of the junction left unmatched. The CDR3: CASSVSGTGSFYGYTF. The DNA for the CDR3 is TGTGCCAGCAGCGTCTCCGGGACAGGATCCTTCTATGGCTACACCTTC.

The V call is TRBV3-1 (or the pseudogene TRBV3-2), the J call TRBJ1-6, with TRBD1 matching over 8 bases. The CDR3 runs to 16 residues. The germline CDR1 and CDR2 sequences are LGHDT and YNNKEL (reference sequence). Germline trimming cut 5 bases from V and 3 bases from J; bases unmatched to any gene: 6. CDR3 sequence: CASSAHTGGYNSPLHF. The CDR3 DNA is TGTGCCAGCAGCGCGCACACAGGGGGCTATAATTCACCCCTCCACTTT.

The chain recombines TRBV7-8 with TRBJ2-5, with D maybe TRBD2 (6 bases). V dropped 2 bases and J dropped 5 bases, with 9 bases sitting between them. The CDR3 has 13 residues. Germline lookup yields CDR1 SGHVS and CDR2 FQNEAQ. The CDR3 sequence: CASSLTSFETQYF. In DNA form, the CDR3 reads TGTGCCAGCAGCTTAACTAGCTTTGAGACCCAGTACTTC.

This chain joins TRBV3-1 (or the pseudogene TRBV3-2) and TRBJ1-6; no clear D gene. V was trimmed by 1 base and J by 0 bases, leaving 10 bases between them. Germline lookup yields CDR1 LGHDT and CDR2 YNNKEL (reference sequence). The CDR3 spans 17 residues. CDR3 residues: CASSQAPRASYNSPLHF. CDR3 nucleotides: TGTGCCAGCAGCCAAGCACCAAGGGCCTCCTATAATTCACCCCTCCACTTT.

The chain employs TRBV5-4 and TRBJ2-2, with 10 bases aligning to TRBD2. Per the germline V gene, CDR1 is SGHNT and CDR2 is YYREEE (reference sequence). The V gene end was trimmed by 9 bases and the J gene end by 1 base; junction bases not matched to a gene: 3. The CDR3 runs 14 residues. CDR3 region: CATRLAGNTGELFF. The CDR3 nucleotides read TGTGCCACCCGACTAGCGGGGAACACCGGGGAGCTGTTTTTT.

The chain couples TRBV5-6 to TRBJ1-1; the D gene is possibly TRBD1 (5 bases). The length of the CDR3 is 13 residues. V was shortened by 4 bases and J by 2 bases, with 9 bases between the two germline ends. CDR1 and CDR2 (germline): SGHDT, YYEEEE. DNA for the CDR3: TGTGCCAGCAGCAGGGACGGAAACACTGAAGCTTTCTTT. Translated, it gives CASSRDGNTEAFF.

V gene TRBV2 combines with J gene TRBJ1-1, with D possibly TRBD1 on 6 matching bases. The CDR3 contains 15 residues. Trimming took off 6 bases at V and 4 bases at J, with 18 bases between the two ends. Looked up from germline, CDR1 is SNHLY and CDR2 is FYNNEI. CDR3: CASSHRGIFSTEAFF. CDR3 nucleotide sequence: TGTGCCAGCAGCCATAGGGGGATCTTTTCCACTGAAGCTTTCTTT.

This chain connects TRBV6-5 to TRBJ2-3; TRBD2 matches at 14 bases. The CDR3 consists of 15 residues. Trimming cost V 6 bases and J 3 bases; bases outside gene matches: 2. Germline loops: CDR1 MNHEY, CDR2 SVGAGI. Here the CDR3 reads CASRGLAGETDTQYF. In DNA form, the CDR3 reads TGTGCCAGCAGGGGACTAGCGGGGGAAACAGATACGCAGTATTTT.

This chain joins TRBV5-1 and TRBJ1-4; D perhaps matches TRBD1 (5 bases). The length of the CDR3 is 15 residues. V gave up 3 bases and J gave up 8 bases, with 17 bases separating them. Germline CDR1 SGHRS, CDR2 YFSETQ. The CDR3 nucleotides read TGCGCCAGCAGCTCCTTATACGGGGCGGGAGAAAAACTGTTTTTT. Its translation is CASSSLYGAGEKLFF.